The 31 T cell receptor beta chains below come from one sample, sequenced in a study of cytomegalovirus exposure and HLA in healthy donors. Primers for the PCR totalled 60 Vbeta and 13 Jbeta. Measured with immunoSEQ multiplex PCR; TCRdb has only the in-frame clones, and not every one. The sample shows over 100,000 clones, around 85% of them seen only once. Specimen: PBMCs. These receptors were taken from a man aged 30 to 45 in good health and CMV-seronegative.

Comment on this clone: A junction end diverges from the germline sequence, so it may reflect a read error. The V gene is TRBV6-5, the J gene TRBJ1-3; D gene uncertain. CDR1 MNHEY and CDR2 SVGAGI come from the germline V gene. CDR3 length: 16 amino acids. The CDR3 nucleotides read TGTGCCAGCAGCTACTCGGGAGGGCAGGCTGGAAACACCATATATTTT. Protein product: CASSYSGGQAGNTIYF.

This clone turned up a few times. J is TRBJ2-7 and V is TRBV6-5; D not certain. The CDR3 has 13 amino acids. Germline lookup yields CDR1 MNHEY and CDR2 SVGAGI. The V and J ends lost 8 bases and 6 bases respectively, with 17 bases between them. The CDR3 sequence: CASSVARFGEQYF. The CDR3, as DNA: TGTGCCAGCTCGGTGGCGCGGTTCGGCGAGCAGTACTTC.

CDR3 region: CASSHPADNSPLHF. The CDR3 DNA is TGTGCCAGCAGCCACCCGGCGGATAATTCACCCCTCCACTTT. The gene calls are TRBV6-5 and TRBJ1-6; no clear D. This CDR3 comprises 14 residues. Trimming pared 6 bases from V and 5 bases from J, leaving 11 bases between. Per germline, CDR1 MNHEY and CDR2 SVGAGI.

The V gene is TRBV11-2, the J gene TRBJ1-6; 9 bases are shared with TRBD1. Germline V gene lookup returns CDR1 SGHAT and CDR2 FQNNGV. With 0 bases clipped from V and 8 bases from J, the junction kept 2 bases outside the gene matches. The CDR3 extends over 15 amino acids. The chain's CDR3 is CASSLDRQGDSPLHF. DNA for the CDR3: TGTGCCAGCAGCTTAGATCGACAGGGGGATTCACCCCTCCACTTT.

The table lists this clone with a few counts. The chain recombines TRBV2 with TRBJ1-2; a possible D gene is TRBD1 (6 bases). The CDR3 runs to 16 residues. The V gene's germline CDR1 is SNHLY and CDR2 FYNNEI. The V end lost 1 base, the J end lost 0 bases, and 12 bases lay between the germline ends. The DNA for the CDR3 is TGTGCCAGCAGTGAAGGCAGGACAGCCTCTAACTATGGCTACACCTTC. Its translation is CASSEGRTASNYGYTF.

Only a few counts were recorded for this clone. The rearrangement joins TRBV7-9 to TRBJ2-7; 7 positions agree with TRBD1. This CDR3 contains 13 residues. Germline CDR1 and CDR2: SEHNR and FQNEAQ (reference sequence). V trimming: 4 bases; J trimming: 2 bases; junction bases outside the gene matches: 2. CDR3 in amino acids: CASSSGQPYEQYF. CDR3 in DNA: TGTGCCAGCAGCTCGGGACAGCCCTACGAGCAGTACTTC.

The chain has TRBV28 and TRBJ1-1; D not resolved. From germline, CDR1 is MDHEN and CDR2 SYDVKM. CDR3 size: 14 residues. V gave up 7 bases and J gave up 0 bases, with 12 bases separating them. The CDR3 loop reads CASIVWELNTEAFF. In nucleotides, the CDR3 is TGTGCCAGCATCGTCTGGGAGTTGAACACTGAAGCTTTCTTT.

This chain joins TRBV6-5 and TRBJ2-7; D ambiguous. Trimming stripped 7 bases from V and 2 bases from J, with 12 bases between. The CDR3 length is 13 residues. The V gene's germline CDR1 is MNHEY and CDR2 SVGAGI. The CDR3 DNA reads TGTGCCAGCAACCCGAGAAATGCCTACGAGCAGTACTTC. It codes for CASNPRNAYEQYF.

The J gene is TRBJ1-2, the V gene TRBV2; D uncertain. Germline V gene data show CDR1 as SNHLY and CDR2 as FYNNEI. This CDR3 has 16 residues. Trimming removed 0 bases from V and 7 bases from J, with 18 bases in between. This CDR3 reads CASSEAPRPLSGGYTF. CDR3 bases: TGTGCCAGCAGTGAAGCTCCCAGGCCGCTATCTGGTGGCTACACCTTC.

The rearrangement joins TRBV11-2 to TRBJ2-5; 13 bases are shared with TRBD2. Trimming at V came to 5 bases and at J to 5 bases, leaving 5 bases not matched to a gene. Per the germline V gene, CDR1 is SGHAT and CDR2 is FQNNGV. The CDR3 is 15 residues long. The CDR3: CASSRTSGGIETQYF. DNA of the CDR3: TGTGCCAGCAGCCGGACTAGCGGGGGCATTGAGACCCAGTACTTC.

This chain links TRBV30 with TRBJ2-5; TRBD2 is a possible D gene (5 bases). V lost 3 bases and J lost 5, with 13 bases in between. Per germline, CDR1 GTSNPN and CDR2 SVGIG (reference sequence). The CDR3 contains 13 residues. Here the CDR3 reads CAWSLAVGETQYF. The CDR3, as DNA: TGTGCCTGGAGCCTAGCCGTAGGGGAGACCCAGTACTTC.

The rearrangement joins TRBV18 to TRBJ1-3; D is undetermined. Germline-derived CDR1 and CDR2 are KGHSH and LQKENI. The CDR3 covers 14 residues. With 6 bases removed from V and 2 bases from J, the gap between germline ends came to 11 bases. The CDR3 region has the DNA TGTGCCAGCTCGAGTGGTAAGACTGGAAACACCATATATTTT. It specifies CASSSGKTGNTIYF. Supplemented by reference TRBV18 and TRBJ1-3, the full variable domain reads NAGVMQNPRHLVRRRGQEARLRCSPMKGHSHVYWYRQLPEEGLKFMVYLQKENIIDESGMPKERFSAEFPKEGPSILRIQQVVRGDSAAYFCASSSGKTGNTIYFGEGSWLTVV.

The J gene is TRBJ2-2, the V gene TRBV5-1; D gene ambiguous. The length of the CDR3 is 15 residues. Germline-derived CDR1 and CDR2 are SGHRS and YFSETQ. Trimming removed 0 bases from V and 3 bases from J, with 9 bases in between. The CDR3 sequence: CASSLGVTYTGELFF. CDR3 nucleotides: TGCGCCAGCAGCTTGGGCGTTACTTACACCGGGGAGCTGTTTTTT.

This clone was picked up one time. The chain joins TRBV6-6 to TRBJ2-7, with 7 bases aligning to TRBD1. CDR1 and CDR2 from the germline V gene are MNHNY and SVGAGI (reference sequence). V gave up 5 bases and J gave up 1 base; unmatched junction bases: 11. The CDR3 loop spans 16 amino acids. The CDR3 sequence: CASSRQRGQGSYEQYF. The CDR3 region has the DNA TGTGCCAGCAGTAGACAAAGGGGGCAGGGATCCTACGAGCAGTACTTC.

About this clone: At one boundary the junction diverges from the germline segment, which might be a read error. Other DNA sequences of this sample code for an identical CDR3. V is TRBV30 and J is TRBJ1-5; D perhaps matches TRBD1 (5 bases). Per germline, CDR1 GTSNPN and CDR2 SVGIG (reference sequence). This CDR3 region has 14 residues. CDR3 nucleotide sequence: TGTGCCCTGGGGGTGGGAGGGAGCAATCAGCCCCAGCATTTC. Amino acid sequence: CALGVGGSNQPQHF.

The chain has TRBV7-2 and TRBJ1-4; 10 positions match TRBD1. J was trimmed by 8 bases and V by 4 bases; bases with no gene match: 4. Germline lookup yields CDR1 SGHTA and CDR2 FQGNSA. This CDR3 has 14 amino acids. The CDR3 coding sequence is TGTGCCAGCAGCTCGGACAGGGGGGGAGAAAAACTGTTTTTT. Translated, it gives CASSSDRGGEKLFF.

This rearrangement joins TRBV6-6 to TRBJ2-5; D may be TRBD1 (6 bases). Germline CDR1 MNHNY, CDR2 SVGAGI (reference sequence). V was shortened by 8 bases and J by 5 bases, with 18 bases between the two germline ends. This CDR3 has 14 residues. The DNA of the CDR3 is TGTGCCAGCCGCCTCACAGGGACGCATGAGACCCAGTACTTC. Its protein is CASRLTGTHETQYF.

The chain employs TRBV5-1 and TRBJ2-4, with D perhaps matching TRBD1 (5 bases). V was cut by 0 bases and J by 4 bases, with 11 bases left in between. This CDR3 has 15 residues. Germline CDR1 SGHRS, CDR2 YFSETQ. This chain's CDR3 is CASSLEGKRKNIQYF. The CDR3 DNA reads as TGCGCCAGCAGCTTGGAGGGGAAAAGGAAAAACATTCAGTACTTC.

The rearrangement links TRBV5-4 to TRBJ1-2; 8 bases are a match to TRBD1. The length of the CDR3 is 13 residues. The germline V gene encodes CDR1 SGHNT and CDR2 YYREEE (reference sequence). V was pared by 0 bases and J by 5 bases, with 0 bases of the junction left unmatched. CDR3 sequence reads: CASSLDRGYGYTF. For the CDR3, the DNA is TGTGCCAGCAGCTTGGACAGGGGGTATGGCTACACCTTC. Looking up the rest from reference TRBV5-4 and TRBJ1-2 gives the full variable domain: ETGVTQSPTHLIKTRGQQVTLRCSSQSGHNTVSWYQQALGQGPQFIFQYYREEENGRGNFPPRFSGLQFPNYSSELNVNALELDDSALYLCASSLDRGYGYTFGSGTRLTVV.

This chain links TRBV7-9 with TRBJ2-7; maybe TRBD1 (6 bases). This CDR3 spans 16 amino acids. The V end was cut by 5 bases, the J end by 4 bases, with 21 bases between. Looked up from germline, CDR1 is SEHNR and CDR2 is FQNEAQ (reference sequence). The CDR3 region is CASSNRDRPGSYEQYF. As DNA, the CDR3 is TGTGCCAGCAGCAACCGAGACAGGCCAGGCTCTTACGAGCAGTACTTC.

J is TRBJ2-5 and V is TRBV28; 7 positions agree with TRBD1. Germline assignment: CDR1 MDHEN and CDR2 SYDVKM. The length of the CDR3 is 14 residues. V shed 6 bases, J shed 2 bases, and the junction held 6 bases outside the gene matches. The DNA for the CDR3 is TGTGCCAGCAGCCCGGACAGGAGGCAAGAGACCCAGTACTTC. It encodes CASSPDRRQETQYF.

On this clone: Sequence at one end of the junction differs from germline and may be a read error. The V and J genes are TRBV11-2 and TRBJ2-6; D gene ambiguous. Germline V gives CDR1 SGHAT, CDR2 FQNNGV. The CDR3 is 12 amino acids. CDR3: CASSETLNGLTF. CDR3 nucleotide sequence: TGTGCCAGCAGTGAAACCCTCAACGGCCTGACTTTC.

The chain couples TRBV5-4 to TRBJ2-3; TRBD1 is a possible D gene (6 bases). Germline values: CDR1 SGHNT, CDR2 YYREEE (reference sequence). The length of the CDR3 is 15 residues. Trimming left V 0 bases short and J 5 bases short, with 13 bases between. CDR3 nucleotides: TGTGCCAGCAGCTTGGACGGGACAAAAGTAGATACGCAGTATTTT. It is translated as CASSLDGTKVDTQYF. The full variable domain, its missing parts supplied by reference TRBV5-4 and TRBJ2-3, is ETGVTQSPTHLIKTRGQQVTLRCSSQSGHNTVSWYQQALGQGPQFIFQYYREEENGRGNFPPRFSGLQFPNYSSELNVNALELDDSALYLCASSLDGTKVDTQYFGPGTRLTVL.

The chain uses TRBV15 and TRBJ1-3, with a tentative D call TRBD1 (6 bases). V shed 8 bases and J shed 2 bases, with 10 bases lying between them. CDR1 is LNHNV and CDR2 is YYDKDF in the germline V gene (reference sequence). This CDR3 is 13 amino acids long. CDR3 nucleotides: TGTGCCACCGACCAGGGGCCTGGAAACACCATATATTTT. It specifies CATDQGPGNTIYF.

The chain carries TRBV6-6 and TRBJ2-2; 14 bases agree with TRBD2. The CDR3 sequence is 16 residues long. Germline trimming cut 6 bases from V and 7 bases from J; bases unmatched to any gene: 7. Germline values: CDR1 MNHNY, CDR2 SVGAGI (reference sequence). DNA of the CDR3: TGTGCCAGCAGACCGACTAGCGGGGGGGCCCTCGGGGAGCTGTTTTTT. The encoded protein is CASRPTSGGALGELFF.

This clone turned up a few times. This chain uses TRBV9 with TRBJ2-3, with D perhaps TRBD1 (5 bases). The CDR3 spans 14 residues. Trimming took 3 bases from V and 10 from J, leaving 18 bases between them. CDR1 SGDLS and CDR2 YYNGEE come from the germline V gene. The CDR3 DNA is TGTGCCAGCAGCGCGCCCTCTGGGGTAGGGGCGCAGTATTTT. Its protein product is CASSAPSGVGAQYF.

V is TRBV15 and J is TRBJ1-1, with 8 bases that match TRBD1. The CDR3 length is 15 residues. Germline V gene data show CDR1 as LNHNV and CDR2 as YYDKDF (reference sequence). Trimming cost V 5 bases and J 5 bases; bases outside gene matches: 10. CDR3 loop: CATSERTGIETEAFF. The CDR3 nucleotides are TGTGCCACCAGCGAACGGACAGGGATCGAGACTGAAGCTTTCTTT.

DNA of the CDR3: TGTGCCAGCAGCTCCGGACAGCAGGCGGAAAAACTGTTTTTT. Translated, it gives CASSSGQQAEKLFF. The V gene is TRBV5-4, the J gene TRBJ1-4, with D possibly matching TRBD1 (6 bases). CDR3 length: 14 amino acids. The ends were cut back, 3 bases at V and 8 bases at J, with 14 bases in the middle. Looked up from germline, CDR1 is SGHNT and CDR2 is YYREEE (reference sequence).

This sequence joins TRBV5-1 and TRBJ1-5, with D possibly matching TRBD1 (5 bases). Trimming shortened V by 4 bases and J by 1 base, and 12 bases separated the two germline ends. The CDR3 contains 15 residues. Germline assignment: CDR1 SGHRS and CDR2 YFSETQ. The CDR3 sequence is CASSAGFPSNQPQHF. The CDR3 DNA reads as TGCGCCAGCAGCGCAGGGTTTCCCAGCAATCAGCCCCAGCATTTT.

The chain uses TRBV5-1 and TRBJ2-7, with 10 bases identical to TRBD2. CDR1 SGHRS and CDR2 YFSETQ come from the germline V gene. This CDR3 contains 15 residues. After removal of 2 bases from V and 3 bases from J, the junction contained 5 bases not matched to a gene. The CDR3, as DNA: TGCGCCAGCAGCTTCCTAGCGGGGGAGGGCTACGAGCAGTACTTC. Amino acid sequence: CASSFLAGEGYEQYF.

This rearrangement joins TRBV10-3 to TRBJ1-4; 8 bases line up with TRBD1. The junction had 7 bases not matched to a gene; V was cut back by 0 bases and J by 7 bases. This CDR3 has 16 amino acids. Germline CDR1 and CDR2: ENHRY and SYGVKD. The CDR3 sequence is CAISESRDRQVEKLFF. CDR3 nucleotide sequence: TGTGCCATCAGTGAGTCGAGGGACAGGCAGGTTGAAAAACTGTTTTTT.